This T cell receptor beta chain was documented in a study of blood T cell repertoires in COVID-19. Study details: T cells, B-cell-depleted T cells, or PBMCs supplied cDNA or gDNA.

Generated by immunoSEQ multiplex PCR, the TCRdb table keeps only in-frame clones and is missing some. The data show around 200,000 clones, around 86% seen once. The receptor was isolated from a woman older than 75 in a cohort sampled during active or convalescent COVID-19. Sequenced sample: peripheral blood.

The CDR3 spells CASSPSYEQYF. The CDR3 DNA sequence: TGTGCCAGCAGCCCCAGCTACGAGCAGTACTTC. The gene calls are TRBV21-1 and TRBJ2-7; the table assigns TRBD1, which was not confirmed against the DNA. TRBV21-1 is a pseudogene locus. This CDR3 is built from 11 residues.